This T cell receptor beta chain was found in a study of T-cell reconstitution after alpha-beta-depleted transplantation in children. Unique molecular identifiers were built into the TCRbeta library. TCRdb ran MiXCR on the PCR reads and lists one entry per CDR3 protein. The repertoire holds 450,000 to 600,000 distinct CDR3 sequences, with 13% as singletons. This clonotype has more than one count but fewer than ten. V was pared by 7 bases and J by 1 base, with 11 bases between. The CDR3 runs 14 residues. The TCR was taken from a male patient between 10 and 17 years old who had a stem cell transplant for acute myeloid leukemia, so the T cells may come from the graft donor. Source: PBMCs, mostly from graft donor cells, taken 360 days after TCRalphabeta/CD19-depleted stem cell transplant. This sequence joins TRBV12-3 or TRBV12-4 and TRBJ2-1, with no clear D. The CDR3 nucleotides read TGTGCCAGCACCACGGCAAATTCCTACAATGAGCAGTTCTTC. Its translation: CASTTANSYNEQFF.